The clone carrying this T cell receptor (beta chain) was found many times. This entry belongs to a study of T cells in Graves' hyperthyroidism and ophthalmopathy. Researchers took RNA transcripts and amplified the TCR beta CDR3 regions from them. HTBI primers were the set used in a first-round RT-PCR of the TCR CDR3. TCRdb ran MiXCR on the multiplex PCR reads and lists one entry per CDR3 protein. The data contain some 350,000 distinct CDR3 sequences, about 15% of them singletons. The CDR3 is 16 residues long. V was clipped by 0 bases and J by 2 bases; unmatched bases: 3. Germline CDR1 is MGHRA and CDR2 is YSYEKL. Exclusion followed for patients with uncontrolled infection, other autoimmune disease, pregnancy or lactation.

V usage is TRBV4-1 and J usage is TRBJ2-1; 8 nucleotides agree with TRBD2. Material for sequencing was blood. The sequence was collected from a woman aged 18 to 35 with Graves' hyperthyroidism that later progressed to Graves' ophthalmopathy. CDR3 DNA sequence: TGCGCCAGCAGCCAAGAGGCGGGACTAGCCTACAATGAGCAGTTCTTC. The encoded protein is CASSQEAGLAYNEQFF.